Below are 5 T cell receptor beta chains sequenced from a single sample in a study of identical twins. One entry per CDR3 protein results from TCRdb running MiXCR on the 5' RACE reads. The sample includes some 230,000 distinct CDR3 sequences, 6% to 7% of them seen just once. The sample was also linked to a second study, of T cells expressing NK-cell markers.

The sequencing input was CD8+ T cells sorted from blood. These receptors were taken from a woman between 18 and 29 years old in good health.

This clonotype was recorded many times. The rearrangement links TRBV12-3 or TRBV12-4 to TRBJ2-4; D not resolved. Trimming cost V 3 bases and J 1 base, with 7 bases left between them. There are 14 residues in the CDR3. The CDR3 DNA follows: TGTGCCAGCAGTTTGTTAGGGGCCAAAAACATTCAGTACTTC. Amino acids: CASSLLGAKNIQYF.

Written as DNA, the CDR3 is TGCGCCAGCAGCCAAGAGCTCCAGGGGGCCAATGAGCAGTTCTTC. Amino acid sequence: CASSQELQGANEQFF. The rearrangement links TRBV4-3 to TRBJ2-1, with 8 bases that match TRBD1. The CDR3 covers 15 residues. Germline V gene lookup returns CDR1 LGHNA and CDR2 YSLEER. J was trimmed by 6 bases and V by 0 bases; bases with no gene match: 4.

The sample holds many counts of this clonotype. The chain recombines TRBV5-1 with TRBJ1-2; D not resolved. The CDR3 contains 12 residues. V was pared by 5 bases and J by 8 bases, with 13 bases between. From germline, CDR1 is SGHRS and CDR2 YFSETQ. CDR3 nucleotide sequence: TGCGCCAGCAGAGCGGACTTGGGAGGCTACACCTTC. This translates into CASRADLGGYTF.

The chain recombines TRBV7-9 with TRBJ1-1; 9 nucleotides line up with TRBD1. The CDR3 is 14 amino acids. Germline lookup yields CDR1 SEHNR and CDR2 FQNEAQ (reference sequence). The junction had 8 bases not matched to a gene; V was cut back by 4 bases and J by 8 bases. The CDR3 region is CASSSGQGRSEAFF. The CDR3 DNA reads as TGTGCCAGCAGCTCCGGACAGGGGAGGTCCGAAGCTTTCTTT.

This clonotype was seen repeatedly, ten times or more. V and J are TRBV3-1 and TRBJ1-1; unclear D gene. CDR3 length equals 14 residues. V was trimmed by 4 bases and J by 1 base, leaving 10 bases between them. CDR1 LGHDT and CDR2 YNNKEL come from the germline V gene (reference sequence). Here the CDR3 DNA reads TGTGCCAGCAGCCGAAAGGGCCCGAACACTGAAGCTTTCTTT. Amino acids: CASSRKGPNTEAFF.